The rows below give T cell receptor beta chains drawn from one sample of a study of blood T cells in healthy people across ages. TCRdb re-called the 5' RACE reads through MiXCR, storing one row per CDR3 protein. Among roughly 1,500,000 distinct CDR3 sequences, approximately 38% were seen once, and the ten largest hold less than 8%. Specimen: blood. The receptors derive from a woman younger than 30 in good health. The CDR3 runs from the conserved cysteine through the conserved F or W. Each record gives: D gene, J gene, V gene, clone size, CDR3 DNA, CDR3 protein. A D gene is named only where the DNA matches it firmly. Clone size is given for some rows only: seen once, a few or many times, or a class if the clone is expanded.

. TRBJ1-1 TRBV6-1 . TGTGCCAGCAGTGAAGTAACAGGCCTTGACACCGAAGCTTTCTTT CASSEVTGLDTEAFF
TRBD1 TRBJ1-4 TRBV2 . TGTGCCAGCAGGAGAGGGGGCGGGAGTGAAAAACTGTTTTTT CASRRGGGSEKLFF
. TRBJ1-2 TRBV5-1 . TGCGCCAGCAGCCTAGTACGAGGCAGGGATGGCTACACCTTC CASSLVRGRDGYTF
. TRBJ2-3 TRBV7-9 few TGTGCCAGCGAGATAAATACGCAGTATTTT CASEINTQYF
. TRBJ1-2 TRBV10-3 . TGTGCCATCAGGGGACAAACAGATGGCTACACCTTC CAIRGQTDGYTF
TRBD1 TRBJ2-1 TRBV13 . TGTGCCAGCTCAGATCGGACAGGGTACAATGAGCAGTTCTTC CASSDRTGYNEQFF
TRBD1 TRBJ2-6 TRBV2 few TGTGCCAGCAGTCCGGACAGGCCTGGGGCCAACGTCCTGACTTTC CASSPDRPGANVLTF
. TRBJ1-1 TRBV9 . TGTGCCAGCAGCGTCTCCCTGAACACTGAAGCTTTCTTT CASSVSLNTEAFF
. TRBJ2-3 TRBV4-1 few TGCGCCAGCAGAGGGGGCGGTGCTCCGCCGGGAGATGAGGTAGATACGCAGTATTTT CASRGGGAPPGDEVDTQYF
TRBD2 TRBJ2-2 TRBV27 . TGTGCCAGCAGCTCATTAGCGGGAGTAGTAACCGGGGAGCTGTTTTTT CASSSLAGVVTGELFF
TRBD1 TRBJ1-2 TRBV27 . TGTGCCAACAGTATAGGGACAGGGAACTATGGCTACACCTTC CANSIGTGNYGYTF
TRBD2 TRBJ2-1 TRBV9 . TGTGCCAGCCCCCCGAGCGGGGGAGAGCAGTTCTTC CASPPSGGEQFF
TRBD2 TRBJ2-5 TRBV30 few TGTGCCTGGACTAGCGGGGGTGAAGAGACCCAGTACTTC CAWTSGGEETQYF
. TRBJ1-1 TRBV2 . TGTGCCAACAGAACGGCAGGGAGGACTGAAGCTTTCTTT CANRTAGRTEAFF
. TRBJ1-4 TRBV12-5 . TGTGCTAGTGGTTCCTCGACAGGAGAGACAACTAATGAAAAACTGTTTTTT CASGSSTGETTNEKLFF
. TRBJ2-3 TRBV7-2 . TGTGCCAGCAGCAACCCCTTTTCGGCAGATACGCAGTATTTT CASSNPFSADTQYF
. TRBJ2-1 TRBV14 . TGTGCCAGCAGCCAAGATCGGTGGGGAGAAGGAGAGACCCAGTTCTTC CASSQDRWGEGETQFF
. TRBJ2-1 TRBV11-2 . TGTGCCACTCCGGGTGGGGGCTCCTACAATGAGCAGTTCTTC CATPGGGSYNEQFF
TRBD2 TRBJ2-5 TRBV3-1 . TGTGCCAGCAGCCAGGGGACTAGCGGTGTAAATGAGCAGTACTTC CASSQGTSGVNEQYF
. TRBJ2-7 TRBV27 few TGTGCCAGCAGTTTAGCAAGTTGGGGCGAGCAGTACTTC CASSLASWGEQYF
TRBD1 TRBJ1-4 TRBV12-3/TRBV12-4 . TGTGCCAGCAGCCTGAGGGACAGGGGGCAAGAAAAACTGTTTTTT CASSLRDRGQEKLFF
. TRBJ1-2 TRBV20-1 few TGCAGTGCTAGCCCCCACTCTCGAAGCTACACCTTC CSASPHSRSYTF
. TRBJ2-3 TRBV6-5 many TGTGCCAGCAGGGAGCTAAACACAGATACGCAGTATTTT CASRELNTDTQYF
. TRBJ1-1 TRBV29-1 few TGCAGCGTTGTTTCCCCCGCTGAAGCTTTCTTT CSVVSPAEAFF
. TRBJ2-1 TRBV9 . TGTGCCAGCAGCGTAGCGAGTCAGGGTTTTGAGCAGTTCTTC CASSVASQGFEQFF
. TRBJ2-1 TRBV25-1 few TGTGCCAGCAGTGAAATAGCGGTCAGCTCCTACAATGAGCAGTTCTTC CASSEIAVSSYNEQFF
. TRBJ2-3 TRBV3-1 few TGTGCCAGCAGCCCCCGGGCGGGTCGGGAGACCACAGATACGCAGTATTTT CASSPRAGRETTDTQYF
TRBD2 TRBJ2-5 TRBV2 . TGTGCCAGCAGCAAGGGGACTAGCGGGGGGTTTGGCGAGACCCAGTACTTC CASSKGTSGGFGETQYF
. TRBJ1-1 TRBV20-1 . TGCAGTGCTAGTGGGCGGTGGGGCTTCATGAACACTGAAGCTTTCTTT CSASGRWGFMNTEAFF
. TRBJ2-7 TRBV6-4 few TGTGCCAGCAGTGACTCGATACGGGGATATCCCTACGAGCAGTACTTC CASSDSIRGYPYEQYF
TRBD2 TRBJ2-7 TRBV6-2/TRBV6-3 . TGTGCCAGCAGTCGACTAGCGGGAAACTCCTACGAGCAGTACTTC CASSRLAGNSYEQYF
TRBD1 TRBJ1-1 TRBV12-3/TRBV12-4 . TGTGCCAGCAGTACGGGCGGGACAGGGAACACTGAAGCTTTCTTT CASSTGGTGNTEAFF
TRBD1 TRBJ1-3 TRBV6-6 once TGTGCCAGCAGCCCCGGACAGGGGCTTATTGGAAACACCATATATTTT CASSPGQGLIGNTIYF
. TRBJ2-3 TRBV15 few TGTGCCACCCGACCTGGCGGGGTAGATACGCAGTATTTT CATRPGGVDTQYF
TRBD2 TRBJ2-7 TRBV27 . TGTGCCAGCAGCCGTTTCGGGGCGGGGGCCTACGAGCAGTACTTC CASSRFGAGAYEQYF
. TRBJ2-5 TRBV7-3 few TGTGCCAGCAGCTCCCGGGATAGAGAGACCCAGTACTTC CASSSRDRETQYF
. TRBJ2-7 TRBV5-1 few TGCGCCAGCAGCAACGGGGCATCATCCTCCGAGCAGTACTTC CASSNGASSSEQYF
TRBD2 TRBJ2-3 TRBV5-1 few TGCGCCAGCAGCTCTCCTAGCGGGGGAGATACGCAGTATTTT CASSSPSGGDTQYF
. TRBJ2-7 TRBV3-1 . TGTGCCAGCAGCCAACGAGTAGGGGACTACGAGCAGTACTTC CASSQRVGDYEQYF
. TRBJ2-3 TRBV5-1 . TGCGCCAGCAGCTTTTGGGGAACCAGCACAGATACGCAGTATTTT CASSFWGTSTDTQYF
. TRBJ1-1 TRBV13 . TGTGCCAGCAGCCCTCAGTCTTCTTCAAACACTGAAGCTTTCTTT CASSPQSSSNTEAFF
. TRBJ2-1 TRBV9 . TGTGCCAGCAGCGTAAGTCTGGCTAGCCCCCCGGAGCAGTTCTTC CASSVSLASPPEQFF
. TRBJ2-3 TRBV27 few TGTGCCAGCAGTCCAAACCAGGATACGCAGTATTTT CASSPNQDTQYF
. TRBJ2-7 TRBV7-6 . TGTGCCAGCAGCCAAGGCGGGCCAGCTGACTACGAGCAGTACTTC CASSQGGPADYEQYF